This T cell receptor beta chain was profiled in a study of OX40 agonist ivuxolimab in advanced cancers. V lost 4 bases to trimming and J lost 11 bases, with 11 bases between them. The CDR3 length is 11 residues. Germline lookup yields CDR1 MGHDK and CDR2 SYGVNS. Clones were read by immunoSEQ multiplex PCR, and TCRdb kept only the in-frame ones, dropping some. Among about 32,000 clones listed, roughly 89% were seen once. Study-wide results and caveats: Antigen specificity remained undetermined for the expanded peripheral T cells. Clonal expansion by week 6 occurred in CD4+ and CD8+ blood T cells (at 0.1 to 3.0 mg/kg).

Autoimmune disease history or systemic immunosuppression excluded patients. Notes on this clone: Its antigen is undetermined.

The specimen comprised CD4+ or CD8+ T cells sorted from blood, sampled in a trial of the OX40 agonist ivuxolimab. This receptor was identified in an adult with an advanced solid tumor such as melanoma, head and neck, liver or kidney cancer. The rearrangement joins TRBV25-1 to TRBJ1-1; tentative D call: TRBD1 (6 bases). The CDR3 here is CASSAGVRAFF. CDR3 bases: TGTGCCAGCAGTGCAGGGGTGCGGGCTTTCTTT.